This is a list of T cell receptor beta chains from one sample in a study of cytomegalovirus exposure and HLA in healthy donors. Assay: immunoSEQ multiplex PCR; the TCRdb copy retains only in-frame clones and omits some. Counted here are some 120,000 clones, about 74% occurring once; the ten biggest clones make up about 6%. Sequencing was done on a sample of PBMCs. The source of these receptors is a woman between 50 and 59 years old in good health and CMV-seropositive. CDR3s include the opening cysteine and the closing phenylalanine or tryptophan. Each record gives: D gene, J gene, clone size, V gene, CDR3 DNA, CDR3 protein. The D gene is left open where the match is weak. Rows may omit the clone size; those that give it use once, few, many or a size class.

D: TRBD1
J: TRBJ2-7
size: -
V: TRBV25-1
DNA: TGTGCCAGCAGTGTCTCCGGGACAGGGCTTGGGGAGCAGTACTTC
CDR3: CASSVSGTGLGEQYF

D: -
J: TRBJ2-7
size: -
V: TRBV5-6
DNA: TGTGCCAGCAGCTTCGGCGGAAACTACGAGCAGTACTTC
CDR3: CASSFGGNYEQYF

D: -
J: TRBJ1-1
size: -
V: TRBV7-2
DNA: TGTGCCAGCAGCTTAGGACGCAGGGATTTTCCTGAAGCTTTCTTT
CDR3: CASSLGRRDFPEAFF

D: TRBD1
J: TRBJ1-4
size: few
V: TRBV9
DNA: TGTGCCAGCAGCCCAGGGACAGGGATATCTGAAAAACTGTTTTTT
CDR3: CASSPGTGISEKLFF

D: -
J: TRBJ1-2
size: -
V: TRBV15
DNA: TGTGCCACCAGCAGCCATATTGAGGGCGGAGGCTACCCCTTC
CDR3: CATSSHIEGGGYPF

D: TRBD1
J: TRBJ1-1
size: -
V: TRBV7-9
DNA: TGTGCCAGCAGCCGACAGGGTATAGGGGCTGAAGCTTTCTTT
CDR3: CASSRQGIGAEAFF

D: -
J: TRBJ1-1
size: -
V: TRBV12-5
DNA: TGTGCTAGTGGCGCAACAGGCCACCTTGAAGCTTTCTTT
CDR3: CASGATGHLEAFF

D: TRBD2
J: TRBJ2-5
size: -
V: TRBV5-4
DNA: TGTGCCAGCAGCCTTGGCGGGGGAGGAGAGACCCAGTACTTC
CDR3: CASSLGGGGETQYF

D: TRBD1
J: TRBJ1-2
size: -
V: TRBV10-3
DNA: TGTGCCATCAGTGAATTCCAGGGGGATGGCTACACCTTC
CDR3: CAISEFQGDGYTF

D: TRBD2
J: TRBJ2-1
size: -
V: TRBV7-8
DNA: TGTGCCAGCAGCTTAACTAGCGGTCTCAATGAGCAGTTCTTC
CDR3: CASSLTSGLNEQFF

D: -
J: TRBJ1-1
size: -
V: TRBV6-6
DNA: TGTGCCAGCAGTTACGTTCCCCCCGAAGAGGCTTTCTTT
CDR3: CASSYVPPEEAFF

D: TRBD1
J: TRBJ2-5
size: -
V: TRBV10-3
DNA: TGTGCCATCAGTGACGGGACAGGGGGGGAGACCCAGTACTTC
CDR3: CAISDGTGGETQYF

D: TRBD2
J: TRBJ2-1
size: -
V: TRBV7-8
DNA: TGTGCCAGCAGCTGGTCTAGCGGGGGGGCAATGGATGAGCAGTTCTTC
CDR3: CASSWSSGGAMDEQFF

D: -
J: TRBJ1-4
size: -
V: TRBV5-1
DNA: TGCGCCAGCAAGGGGGACGAGTCGAGGGAAAAACTGTTTTTT
CDR3: CASKGDESREKLFF

D: -
J: TRBJ1-3
size: -
V: TRBV6-6
DNA: TGTGCCAGCGAACAGGGTGGGTCTGGAAACACCATATATTTT
CDR3: CASEQGGSGNTIYF

D: -
J: TRBJ1-1
size: -
V: TRBV7-9
DNA: TGTGCCAGCAGCACGGACAGTGAAGCTTTCTTT
CDR3: CASSTDSEAFF

D: -
J: TRBJ1-2
size: -
V: TRBV6-1
DNA: TGTGCCAGCATCCTACGGCAGGCGGGCTATGGCTACACCTTC
CDR3: CASILRQAGYGYTF

D: -
J: TRBJ1-2
size: -
V: TRBV30
DNA: TGTGCCTGGAGGGACGGGGGCGGGAGCTATGGCTACACCTTC
CDR3: CAWRDGGGSYGYTF

D: TRBD2
J: TRBJ2-5
size: -
V: TRBV7-6
DNA: TGTGCCAGCAGCCCCGGGACTAGCGGGGGGCCTTCCCTAGAGACCCAGTACTTC
CDR3: CASSPGTSGGPSLETQYF

D: TRBD1
J: TRBJ1-6
size: once
V: TRBV5-1
DNA: TGCGCCAGCAGCTTGGCCGGACAGGGGAGGTCACCCCTCCACTTT
CDR3: CASSLAGQGRSPLHF

D: -
J: TRBJ1-3
size: -
V: TRBV6-5
DNA: TGTGCCAGCAGGGACAGCCACTCTGGAAACACCATATATTTT
CDR3: CASRDSHSGNTIYF

D: TRBD1
J: TRBJ2-2
size: -
V: TRBV10-1
DNA: TGCGCCAGCAATTCCGGACAGGGCACCGGGGAGCTGTTTTTT
CDR3: CASNSGQGTGELFF

D: TRBD2
J: TRBJ2-3
size: -
V: TRBV9
DNA: TGTGCCAGCAGCTCTCCGCGGGGGGGAGATTCTAGCACAGATACGCAGTATTTT
CDR3: CASSSPRGGDSSTDTQYF

D: -
J: TRBJ1-5
size: -
V: TRBV5-5
DNA: TGTGCCAGCAGATTGGGACAAAATCAGCCCCAGCATTTT
CDR3: CASRLGQNQPQHF